This TCR beta chain was captured in a study of T cells in localized non-small cell lung cancer. The study, taken as a whole, reports: Among the top 100 tumor clones, a median about 59 appeared in adjacent lung. Higher blood T cell density went with longer overall survival.

The protocol was immunoSEQ multiplex PCR, while the TCRdb copy is restricted to in-frame clones and leaves out a portion. The profile shows nearly 40,000 clones, around 87% of them singletons. A remark on this clone: Its antigen is currently unknown.

The CDR3 runs to 12 residues. Trimming cost V 3 bases and J 6 bases, with 6 bases left between them. Looked up from germline, CDR1 is LNHDA and CDR2 is SQIVND (reference sequence). Here the sequenced sample was peripheral blood, taken before any cancer treatment. The sequence was collected from a man aged 18 to 49 with stage I lung adenocarcinoma. The chain couples TRBV19 to TRBJ1-5; TRBD1 is a possible D gene (5 bases). CDR3 region: CASSIGGQPQHF. The CDR3 coding sequence is TGTGCCAGTAGTATTGGGGGTCAGCCCCAGCATTTT.